A single sample is the source of the 25 T cell receptor beta chains below, sequenced in a study of cytomegalovirus exposure and HLA in healthy donors. PCR amplification relied on 60 Vbeta primers (plus 13 Jbeta primers). The protocol was immunoSEQ multiplex PCR, while the TCRdb copy is restricted to in-frame clones and leaves out a portion. In the table there are under 150,000 clones, 60% to 80% of which are singletons. Input material: PBMCs. The receptor set was obtained from a man aged 50 to 60 in good health and CMV-seropositive.

V usage is TRBV19 and J usage is TRBJ1-4; TRBD1 matches at 7 bases. Trimming cost V 8 bases and J 3 bases; bases outside gene matches: 12. Germline CDR1 reads LNHDA; CDR2 reads SQIVND (reference sequence). The CDR3 consists of 16 residues. The CDR3 loop is CASLPGQRVSNEKLFF. The CDR3 DNA sequence: TGTGCCAGTTTGCCGGGACAGAGGGTTTCTAATGAAAAACTGTTTTTT.

Regarding this clone: This sample includes further DNA sequences coding for the same CDR3. The gene calls are TRBV7-2 and TRBJ2-1; 10 bases agree with TRBD2. Trimming cost V 5 bases and J 4 bases; bases outside gene matches: 5. CDR1 is SGHTA and CDR2 is FQGNSA in the germline V gene. The CDR3 is made up of 15 amino acids. The CDR3 region has the DNA TGTGCCAGCAGCCTGACTAGCGGGCCATACAATGAGCAGTTCTTC. Amino acids: CASSLTSGPYNEQFF. The entire variable domain, with the rest obtained from reference TRBV7-2 and TRBJ2-1, is as follows: GAGVSQSPSNKVTEKGKDVELRCDPISGHTALYWYRQSLGQGLEFLIYFQGNSAPDKSGLPSDRFSAERTGGSVSTLTIQRTQQEDSAVYLCASSLTSGPYNEQFFGPGTRLTVL.

V usage is TRBV6-4 and J usage is TRBJ2-3, with D perhaps matching TRBD2 (5 bases). The germline CDR1 and CDR2 sequences are MRHNA and SNTAGT. V lost 4 bases and J lost 2, with 7 bases in between. This CDR3 contains 13 residues. CDR3 protein: CASSVDYTDTQYF. The CDR3 nucleotides are TGTGCCAGCAGTGTTGACTACACAGATACGCAGTATTTT.

This clone has a handful of counts. The chain uses TRBV29-1 and TRBJ2-2; perhaps TRBD1 as D (7 bases). V was pared by 1 base and J by 6 bases, with 18 bases between. Looked up from germline, CDR1 is SQVTM and CDR2 is ANQGSEA. The CDR3 sequence is 16 residues long. In DNA, the CDR3 is TGCAGCGTTGAAGTGTTCAGGGGGGCTATCCCCGGGGAGCTGTTTTTT. Amino acids: CSVEVFRGAIPGELFF.

The V and J genes are TRBV5-5 and TRBJ2-2; the D gene is possibly TRBD2 (6 bases). Trimming took off 0 bases at V and 6 bases at J, with 18 bases between the two ends. CDR3 length: 17 residues. Germline lookup yields CDR1 SGHKS and CDR2 YYEKEE (reference sequence). The CDR3 region is CASSLGRGIPKAGELFF. CDR3 in DNA: TGTGCCAGCAGCTTGGGACGGGGGATTCCCAAGGCCGGGGAGCTGTTTTTT.

The CDR3 nucleotides read TGTGCCAGCGGCGACAGCTACTTCTATGGCTACACCTTC. Translated: CASGDSYFYGYTF. The chain uses TRBV5-6 and TRBJ1-2, with D possibly TRBD1 on 5 matching bases. CDR1 is SGHDT and CDR2 is YYEEEE in the germline V gene. Deletions cut 7 bases from V and 4 bases from J, with 14 bases between. This CDR3 is built from 13 residues.

The V gene is TRBV21-1, the J gene TRBJ1-5; the DNA was not compared with TRBD1, the D call given in the table. TRBV21-1 is a known pseudogene. The CDR3 length is 13 residues. The CDR3 reads CASSDSNNQPQHF. In DNA form, the CDR3 reads TGTGCCAGCAGCGACAGTAACAATCAGCCCCAGCATTTT.

The chain uses TRBV12-5 and TRBJ2-2; TRBD2 aligns across 12 bases. The ends lost 5 bases at V and 1 base at J; junction bases unmatched: 8. The CDR3 sequence is 18 residues long. Germline lookup yields CDR1 LGHNT and CDR2 FRNRAP. CDR3 region: CASGLAPTSGRNTGELFF. As DNA, the CDR3 is TGTGCTAGTGGTCTTGCTCCGACTAGCGGGAGGAACACCGGGGAGCTGTTTTTT.

The rearrangement links TRBV4-2 to TRBJ2-7, with a possible D match to TRBD2 (5 bases). With 4 bases removed from V and 2 bases from J, the gap between germline ends came to 9 bases. The CDR3 covers 13 residues. The germline V gene encodes CDR1 LGHNA and CDR2 YNFKEQ. The CDR3 nucleotides read TGTGCCAGCAGCCCTATCGGGGCCTACGAGCAGTACTTC. Protein: CASSPIGAYEQYF.

Comments on this clone: Other DNA sequences within the sample encode an identical CDR3. This chain joins TRBV6-4 and TRBJ2-3; TRBD2 matches at 8 bases. Trimming removed 2 bases from V and 3 bases from J; junction bases left unmatched: 1. Germline-derived CDR1 and CDR2 are MRHNA and SNTAGT. The CDR3 length is 14 residues. The CDR3 nucleotides are TGTGCCAGCAGTGACGCGGGGGGAACAGATACGCAGTATTTT. Translating it yields CASSDAGGTDTQYF.

The chain recombines TRBV7-8 with TRBJ2-7; 8 nucleotides align to TRBD1. Losses at the gene ends were 5 bases for V and 2 bases for J; bases not matched to a gene: 5. The CDR3 consists of 14 residues. From germline, CDR1 is SGHVS and CDR2 FQNEAQ. The CDR3 DNA reads as TGTGCCAGCAGCGGGACAGGTCACCCCTACGAGCAGTACTTC. Residues: CASSGTGHPYEQYF.

This chain connects TRBV5-1 to TRBJ2-2; D is undetermined. The ends were cut back, 0 bases at V and 2 bases at J, with 8 bases in the middle. This CDR3 comprises 15 residues. Germline-derived CDR1 and CDR2 are SGHRS and YFSETQ. The CDR3 bases are TGCGCCAGCAGCTTGGGACTGATAAACACCGGGGAGCTGTTTTTT. Translating gives CASSLGLINTGELFF.

The chain couples TRBV11-2 to TRBJ1-2, with D possibly matching TRBD1 (5 bases). Between the trimmed V and J ends, which lost 1 base and 7 bases, there was a span of 16 bases. The CDR3 is made up of 15 amino acids. Germline loops: CDR1 SGHAT, CDR2 FQNNGV. The CDR3 loop reads CASSLGMTAPFGYTF. The CDR3 DNA reads as TGTGCCAGCAGCTTAGGGATGACAGCCCCTTTTGGCTACACCTTC.

The chain carries TRBV25-1 and TRBJ2-4, with D tentatively TRBD1 (6 bases). The CDR3 extends over 16 amino acids. Germline assignment: CDR1 MGHDK and CDR2 SYGVNS. Trimming stripped 1 base from V and 1 base from J, with 11 bases between. CDR3 bases: TGTGCCAGCAGTGAATCGGGGCAGGGGGCCAAAAACATTCAGTACTTC. This codes for CASSESGQGAKNIQYF.

V usage is TRBV5-1 and J usage is TRBJ1-1; perhaps TRBD1 as D (6 bases). The CDR3 runs to 14 residues. V lost 5 bases, J lost 1 base, and 12 bases lay in between. Germline V lookup: CDR1 SGHRS, CDR2 YFSETQ. For the CDR3, the DNA is TGCGCCAGCAGTAGGACAGTGGGGAACACTGAAGCTTTCTTT. It is translated as CASSRTVGNTEAFF. Full variable domain (rest looked up from reference TRBV5-1 and TRBJ1-1): KAGVTQTPRYLIKTRGQQVTLSCSPISGHRSVSWYQQTPGQGLQFLFEYFSETQRNKGNFPGRFSGRQFSNSRSEMNVSTLELGDSALYLCASSRTVGNTEAFFGQGTRLTVV.

V usage is TRBV6-5 and J usage is TRBJ2-1; D possibly corresponds to TRBD1 (8 bases). Germline lookup yields CDR1 MNHEY and CDR2 SVGAGI. The CDR3 sequence is 14 residues long. Between the trimmed V and J ends, which lost 6 bases and 7 bases, there was a span of 16 bases. In nucleotides, the CDR3 is TGTGCCAGCAGCTCCGACAGGGGAGGGAATGAGCAGTTCTTC. It is translated as CASSSDRGGNEQFF.

The rearrangement uses TRBV27 and TRBJ2-7; 7 bases are a match to TRBD1. Germline V gene lookup returns CDR1 MNHEY and CDR2 SMNVEV (reference sequence). CDR3 size: 12 residues. V lost 8 bases to trimming and J lost 9 bases; unmatched junction nucleotides: 10. Here the CDR3 reads CASGPSDRLQYF. CDR3 coding DNA: TGTGCCAGCGGCCCGTCGGACAGGCTGCAGTACTTC.

The gene calls are TRBV7-2 and TRBJ2-7; D is uncertain. Per germline, CDR1 SGHTA and CDR2 FQGNSA. The length of the CDR3 is 12 residues. V lost 4 bases to trimming and J lost 5 bases, with 9 bases between them. For the CDR3, the DNA is TGTGCCAGCAGCTCCACAGTGAACGAGCAGTACTTC. Residues: CASSSTVNEQYF.

The chain links TRBV7-9 to TRBJ1-4; D unresolved. Between the trimmed V and J ends, which lost 2 bases and 8 bases, there was a span of 9 bases. The CDR3 length is 13 residues. Per the germline V gene, CDR1 is SEHNR and CDR2 is FQNEAQ (reference sequence). This chain's CDR3 is CASSLPGGEKLFF. The CDR3 DNA sequence: TGTGCCAGCAGCTTACCGGGAGGCGAAAAACTGTTTTTT.

In this sample, this clone turned up a few times. The rearrangement uses TRBV10-2 and TRBJ1-1, with D possibly matching TRBD1 (6 bases). From germline, CDR1 is WSHSY and CDR2 SAAADI. This CDR3 is 15 amino acids long. V was shortened by 3 bases and J by 1 base, with 12 bases between the two germline ends. The CDR3 sequence: CASSERGGGNTEAFF. The CDR3 coding sequence is TGCGCCAGCAGTGAACGGGGGGGCGGGAACACTGAAGCTTTCTTT.

CDR3: CASSHVEVDTQYF. The CDR3 DNA reads as TGCGCCAGCAGCCATGTGGAGGTAGATACGCAGTATTTT. This chain uses TRBV4-1 with TRBJ2-3, with D possibly matching TRBD2 (5 bases). CDR1 MGHRA and CDR2 YSYEKL come from the germline V gene. The CDR3 spans 13 residues. The ends were cut back, 3 bases at V and 5 bases at J, with 9 bases in the middle.

The chain links TRBV10-2 to TRBJ1-1; 9 bases agree with TRBD1. The ends lost 3 bases at V and 10 bases at J; junction bases unmatched: 9. CDR1 and CDR2 (germline): WSHSY, SAAADI. The CDR3 sequence is 14 residues long. Here the CDR3 reads CASSERNRGRPAFF. The CDR3 bases are TGCGCCAGCAGTGAACGGAACAGGGGGCGACCAGCTTTCTTT.

This rearrangement joins TRBV21-1 to TRBJ2-7; the table names TRBD1, a call not compared with the DNA. TRBV21-1 is shown as a pseudogene. There are 20 residues in the CDR3. The CDR3 loop is CASSKATGSQGNSQTYEQYF. DNA for the CDR3: TGTGCCAGCAGCAAAGCGACAGGCAGCCAGGGTAACAGTCAAACCTACGAGCAGTACTTC.

The chain joins TRBV19 to TRBJ1-6, with 8 bases lining up with TRBD1. The CDR3 runs to 12 residues. After removal of 8 bases from V and 9 bases from J, the junction contained 3 bases not matched to a gene. Germline assignment: CDR1 LNHDA and CDR2 SQIVND (reference sequence). The CDR3 loop is CASRQGSSPLHF. For the CDR3, the DNA is TGTGCCAGTCGACAGGGGTCTTCACCCCTCCACTTT. The complete variable domain, with remaining parts taken from reference TRBV19 and TRBJ1-6, reads DGGITQSPKYLFRKEGQNVTLSCEQNLNHDAMYWYRQDPGQGLRLIYYSQIVNDFQKGDIAEGYSVSREKKESFPLTVTSAQKNPTAFYLCASRQGSSPLHFGNGTRLTVT.

CDR3 nucleotide sequence: TGTGCCAGCAGCGATAGCGGGAGATCCTACAATGAGCAGTTCTTC. Protein product: CASSDSGRSYNEQFF. The J gene is TRBJ2-1, the V gene TRBV11-3; 9 bases are a match to TRBD2. The CDR3 loop spans 15 amino acids. Germline V gene lookup returns CDR1 SGHNT and CDR2 YENEEA. The J segment lost 1 base and the V segment lost 5 bases, leaving 3 bases of the junction unmatched.